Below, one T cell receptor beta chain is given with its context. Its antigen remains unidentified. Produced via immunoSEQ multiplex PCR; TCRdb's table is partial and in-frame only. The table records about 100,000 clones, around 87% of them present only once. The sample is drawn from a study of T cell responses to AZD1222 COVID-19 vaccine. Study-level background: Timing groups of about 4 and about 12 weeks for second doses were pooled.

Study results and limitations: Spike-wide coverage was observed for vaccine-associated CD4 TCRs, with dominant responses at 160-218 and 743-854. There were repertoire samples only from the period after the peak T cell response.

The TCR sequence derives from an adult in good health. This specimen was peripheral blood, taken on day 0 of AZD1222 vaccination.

The CDR3 DNA sequence: TGTGCCTGGAGTGGACGTCTGGGGGGATTGAATTCACCCCTCCACTTT. It encodes CAWSGRLGGLNSPLHF. This rearrangement joins TRBV30 to TRBJ1-6, with D possibly matching TRBD1 (5 bases). The CDR3 runs 16 residues. Trimming removed 1 base at V and 7 bases at J, with 17 bases between. Per germline, CDR1 GTSNPN and CDR2 SVGIG (reference sequence).